These 15 T cell receptor beta chains share one sample of origin, sequenced in a study of sequential checkpoint blockade in melanoma. Sequenced by immunoSEQ multiplex PCR; TCRdb stores in-frame clones only, minus some. The sample has some 4,100 clones, approximately 19% seen once. The treatment denotes: randomized to nivolumab then ipilimumab (arm A) or the reverse (arm B). The sequencing here drew on tumor tissue (inferred from file names), taken from a patient given nivolumab and ipilimumab in sequence. These receptors all stem from a human donor with melanoma.

In this sample, this clone turned up a few times. This rearrangement joins TRBV12-2 to TRBJ1-2; the table gives TRBD1 as D, unverified against the DNA. TRBV12-2 is noted as a pseudogene. The CDR3 length is 15 residues. The CDR3 here is CAIQDRDRGRDGYTF. The CDR3 region has the DNA TGTGCCATTCAGGACCGGGACAGGGGGCGAGATGGCTACACCTTC.

This clone is labeled as medium-sized. The rearrangement links TRBV6-8 to TRBJ1-5; perhaps TRBD1 as D (5 bases). The V gene lost 5 bases and the J gene lost 6 bases, with 23 bases spanning the gap. Germline-derived CDR1 and CDR2 are MNHGY and SAAAGT. CDR3 size: 17 residues. CDR3 sequence reads: CASSVGRGPKRGQPQHF. The CDR3 bases are TGTGCCAGCAGTGTAGGTCGGGGCCCTAAGCGGGGTCAGCCCCAGCATTTT.

The chain is built from TRBV28 and TRBJ1-5, with 7 bases fitting TRBD1. This CDR3 has 13 residues. Trimming at V came to 8 bases and at J to 4 bases, leaving 5 bases not matched to a gene. Per germline, CDR1 MDHEN and CDR2 SYDVKM. The CDR3 is CASSDRANQPQHF. CDR3 DNA: TGTGCCAGCTCCGACAGGGCAAATCAGCCCCAGCATTTT.

Ten or more counts support this clone. The chain has TRBV2 and TRBJ1-5; 8 nucleotides line up with TRBD1. Germline loops: CDR1 SNHLY, CDR2 FYNNEI. The CDR3 covers 14 residues. V was pared by 6 bases and J by 2 bases, with 3 bases of the junction left unmatched. The CDR3 DNA follows: TGTGCCAGCAGGACGGACAGGGGCAATCAGCCCCAGCATTTT. This translates into CASRTDRGNQPQHF.

This clone was recorded at least ten times. The chain couples TRBV11-3 to TRBJ1-5; D perhaps matches TRBD1 (5 bases). Trimming removed 5 bases from V and 0 bases from J, with 11 bases in between. This CDR3 is 15 amino acids long. Germline-derived CDR1 and CDR2 are SGHNT and YENEEA. In DNA form, the CDR3 reads TGTGCCAGCAGCCCGGACACATATAGCAATCAGCCCCAGCATTTT. Its protein is CASSPDTYSNQPQHF.

The chain has TRBV15 and TRBJ2-3; the match to TRBD2 covers 10 bases. J lost 5 bases, V lost 0 bases, and 14 bases had no gene match. Germline CDR1 and CDR2: LNHNV and YYDKDF (reference sequence). The CDR3 has 19 amino acids. The CDR3: CATSRDWPSGGSTVDTQYF. The DNA for the CDR3 is TGTGCCACCAGCAGAGATTGGCCTAGCGGGGGCTCTACGGTAGATACGCAGTATTTT.

This chain uses TRBV14 with TRBJ2-1; maybe TRBD1 (6 bases). Germline CDR1 and CDR2: SGHDN and FVKESK. CDR3 length equals 15 residues. V lost 5 bases to trimming and J lost 0 bases, with 11 bases between them. CDR3 nucleotides: TGTGCCAGCAGCTTACAGGGTTCCTCCTACAATGAGCAGTTCTTC. Protein: CASSLQGSSYNEQFF.

This clone was counted at least ten times. The gene calls are TRBV11-3 and TRBJ1-4, with 8 nucleotides matching TRBD1. J lost 7 bases, V lost 1 base, and 8 bases had no gene match. The CDR3 is 16 residues long. The germline V gene encodes CDR1 SGHNT and CDR2 YENEEA. CDR3 nucleotides: TGTGCCAGCAGCTTAGTCTCCGGGACAGGAACTGAAAAACTGTTTTTT. Translated: CASSLVSGTGTEKLFF. Drawing the rest from reference TRBV11-3 and TRBJ1-4, the complete variable domain is EAGVVQSPRYKIIEKKQPVAFWCNPISGHNTLYWYLQNLGQGPELLIRYENEEAVDDSQLPKDRFSAERLKGVDSTLKIQPAELGDSAVYLCASSLVSGTGTEKLFFGSGTQLSVL.

This clone appeared a few times. The V and J genes are TRBV7-1 and TRBJ2-3, with unresolved D. TRBV7-1 qualifies as an ORF whose function is uncertain. CDR3 size: 13 residues. Trimming removed 5 bases from V and 2 bases from J, with 8 bases in between. CDR3 amino acids: CASSQRFTDTQYF. CDR3 in DNA: TGTGCCAGCAGCCAGAGATTCACAGATACGCAGTATTTT.

This chain uses TRBV14 with TRBJ2-5; possibly TRBD1 for D (6 bases). The CDR3 loop spans 12 amino acids. Trimming pared 0 bases from V and 7 bases from J, leaving 6 bases between. Germline values: CDR1 SGHDN, CDR2 FVKESK. CDR3 nucleotide sequence: TGTGCCAGCAGCCAAGAAGGGGGGACCCAGTACTTC. Translating it yields CASSQEGGTQYF.

This clone was picked up a small number of times. This chain joins TRBV29-1 and TRBJ1-1; D is uncertain. Trimming shortened V by 3 bases and J by 4 bases, and 9 bases separated the two germline ends. CDR1 is SQVTM and CDR2 is ANQGSEA in the germline V gene. The CDR3 runs to 12 residues. The CDR3 is CSVDKGSTEAFF. DNA for the CDR3: TGCAGCGTTGATAAGGGTAGCACTGAAGCTTTCTTT.

This chain connects TRBV19 to TRBJ1-5, with D maybe TRBD1 (6 bases). CDR3 length: 15 amino acids. V was clipped by 5 bases and J by 4 bases, with 15 bases between them. The V gene's germline CDR1 is LNHDA and CDR2 SQIVND (reference sequence). Here the CDR3 reads CASSLGQPGNQPQHF. The DNA of the CDR3 is TGTGCCAGTAGTTTAGGACAGCCGGGGAATCAGCCCCAGCATTTT.

This clone was counted between two and nine times. The chain recombines TRBV15 with TRBJ1-5; no clear D. CDR1 and CDR2 from the germline V gene are LNHNV and YYDKDF (reference sequence). The CDR3 length is 16 residues. V shed 0 bases and J shed 5 bases, with 14 bases lying between them. The CDR3, as DNA: TGTGCCACCAGCAGAGATTTAGGCAATCTGGATCAGCCCCAGCATTTT. This encodes CATSRDLGNLDQPQHF. Looking up the rest from reference TRBV15 and TRBJ1-5 gives the full variable domain: DAMVIQNPRYQVTQFGKPVTLSCSQTLNHNVMYWYQQKSSQAPKLLFHYYDKDFNNEADTPDNFQSRRPNTSFCFLDIRSPGLGDTAMYLCATSRDLGNLDQPQHFGDGTRLSIL.

This clone was seen at least ten times. This rearrangement joins TRBV6-8 to TRBJ2-7, with D perhaps assigned TRBD1 or TRBD2 (5 bases each). V shed 5 bases and J shed 7 bases, with 21 bases lying between them. This CDR3 is built from 15 residues. Germline CDR1 is MNHGY and CDR2 is SAAAGT. CDR3 protein: CASSDTPSGLEEQYF. The CDR3 nucleotides read TGTGCCAGCAGTGATACCCCTTCGGGGCTGGAGGAGCAGTACTTC.

This clone is medium-sized in the sample. The chain couples TRBV6-8 to TRBJ1-4, with 7 bases fitting TRBD1. Germline values: CDR1 MNHGY, CDR2 SAAAGT. J gave up 5 bases and V 6 bases, and 15 bases lay outside the gene matches. The CDR3 spans 17 residues. The CDR3 loop is CASSRTSGQIINEKLFF. As DNA, the CDR3 is TGTGCCAGCAGCCGAACCTCGGGACAGATCATAAATGAAAAACTGTTTTTT.